The following is a TCR beta chain sequence with its context. The antigen remains unidentified. This record belongs to a study of T cells after posttransplantation cyclophosphamide. Study-wide results and caveats: TRB clonality was highly associated with recipient CMV seropositivity and reactivation. Donor-recipient repertoire similarity was low at 1-2 months, rising over year one. Tissue-infiltrating T cells from skin or gut overlapped little with blood T cells.

Sequenced by immunoSEQ multiplex PCR; TCRdb stores in-frame clones only, minus some. This sample has around 17,000 clones; approximately 80% occur once, and the top ten carry 2.5% to 3%. Sampled 1 year posttransplant, controls received myeloablative marrow transplants, methotrexate and a calcineurin inhibitor. Germline V gives CDR1 MGHRA, CDR2 YSYEKL. V shed 4 bases and J 4 bases; nucleotides not matched to a gene: 9. The CDR3 totals 17 residues. The source of this sequence is a young adult male patient who received an allogeneic stem cell transplant from an unrelated donor, was CMV-positive, and had acute and chronic GVHD. Some T cells here may be from the graft donor. This rearrangement joins TRBV4-1 to TRBJ2-1; TRBD2 aligns across 11 bases. Sequenced material: PBMCs, taken 441 days after allogeneic stem cell transplant with calcineurin inhibitor and methotrexate. The chain's CDR3 is CASSLSLAGGFYNEQFF. In DNA, the CDR3 is TGCGCCAGCAGCCTGTCCTTAGCGGGGGGGTTTTACAATGAGCAGTTCTTC.